This T cell receptor beta chain was obtained from a study of T cell responses to AZD1222 COVID-19 vaccine. TCRdb's table, derived via immunoSEQ multiplex PCR, lists solely in-frame clones and lacks some. This repertoire shows about 110,000 clones, more than 70% found once; its top ten account for about 4.5%. With respect to this clone: Its antigen is still unknown.

Study-level points and caveats: Spike regions recognized by vaccine-associated CD4 TCRs spanned the protein, led by 160-218 and 743-854.

V was cut by 8 bases and J by 4 bases, with 15 bases left in between. Germline V CDR1 and CDR2: LNHDA, SQIVND (reference sequence). The length of the CDR3 is 14 residues. The V gene is TRBV19, the J gene TRBJ1-5; unclear D gene. This clonotype originated in an adult who received the AZD1222 COVID-19 vaccine. The specimen was peripheral blood, collected 28 days after the second AZD1222 dose. CDR3 sequence (DNA): TGTGCCAGTGCCACGGACTTACCTAATCAGCCCCAGCATTTT. Its protein is CASATDLPNQPQHF.